This T cell receptor beta chain was identified in a study of T cell responses to AZD1222 COVID-19 vaccine (dated by TCRdb to about 2021). For context, the study as a whole: AZD1222 recipients whose second dose came at about 4 weeks and those whose second dose came at about 12 weeks were combined into one group, since spike-specific TCR depth and breadth did not differ between the two schedules. TCR sequencing was performed for fewer than 250 trial participants, of whom roughly 200 were given two doses of AZD1222 and around 26 were given two doses of MenACWY control vaccine. Trial participants were enrolled by age into 18-55, 56-69 and 70-plus year subgroups, with approximately 160, 26 and 62 TCR-sequenced participants respectively. Results the study describes overall, beyond this receptor: CD4 TCRs associated with the vaccine covered the entire spike protein, and the dominant responses were in regions 160-218 and 743-854. A significant rise in spike-specific TCR breadth and depth was observed after two AZD1222 doses relative to day 0 and relative to MenACWY recipients. Because no samples from the day 14 peak response were available, repertoires could be characterized only after the peak T cell response. Participants were mostly white British and included more females than males, and it was suggested by the authors that clonal diversity may have been underestimated. The 56-69-year group was small, and its depth increase did not reach significance, likely because of low power. Conclusions about previously exposed vaccinees were limited because only five to seven AZD1222 recipients were SARS-CoV-2 seropositive at baseline. Nearly half of unique spike-specific TCRs reportedly recognized epitopes outside regions mutated in the B.1.351 and B.1.1.7 variants.

The time point label corresponds to: baseline before first vaccination. The vaccinee samples were drawn from two UK trials, COV001 and COV002, one of which was a single-blind randomized controlled phase 2/3 trial testing AZD1222 (ChAdOx1 nCoV-19) in healthy adults. Trial participant PBMC samples were collected at day 0 and day 28 after the second dose for TCRbeta chain sequencing. The CDR3 regions of human TCRbeta chains were analyzed by immunosequencing. Concerning the study's data processing: Repertoire TCRs were matched against a reference library of SARS-CoV-2-specific TCRs generated with the MIRA antigen-specificity platform. Breadth meant the fraction of unique TCRs that were SARS-CoV-2-associated, whereas depth meant the fraction of total T cells that were SARS-CoV-2-associated. Each spike-specific TCR was assigned to its reactive spike region and to a CD4 or CD8 class using the MIRA data. Log10-transformed breadth and depth values were compared by one-way ANOVA with Sidak's multiple comparisons tests. TCRdb carries this immuneACCESS record with in-frame sequences only. Its versions omit some clonotypes, under half of them owing to an unresolved V gene in the studies checked, with the rest unexplained. That table supplies the V and J calls and clone size; D and trimming were determined from the DNA. The sample table lists 90,000 to 110,000 clones, approximately 88% of them with a count of one. Around 2.3% of the sample lies in the top ten.

To note about this clone: Its specific antigen is unknown. No base quality values were provided; no much bigger clone lies one nucleotide off.

From cysteine to phenylalanine, the CDR3 is 15 amino acids long. Just CDR3 DNA is preserved here, 45 bases in frame from base 1. The junction shows trimming of 6 bases on V and 7 bases on J, and the gene matches do not reach 8 bases of it. CDR1 is given as KGHSH and CDR2 as LQKENI, both from the germline V gene. This TCR was sampled from an adult in good health. The V and J genes are TRBV18 and TRBJ1-6, and TRBD1 aligns with 8 junction nucleotides. Material: peripheral blood, obtained on day 0 of AZD1222 vaccination. In nucleotides, the sequence is TGTGCCAGCTCTCTGAACAGGGGGAAGAATTCACCCCTCCACTTT. Translation gives CASSLNRGKNSPLHF.